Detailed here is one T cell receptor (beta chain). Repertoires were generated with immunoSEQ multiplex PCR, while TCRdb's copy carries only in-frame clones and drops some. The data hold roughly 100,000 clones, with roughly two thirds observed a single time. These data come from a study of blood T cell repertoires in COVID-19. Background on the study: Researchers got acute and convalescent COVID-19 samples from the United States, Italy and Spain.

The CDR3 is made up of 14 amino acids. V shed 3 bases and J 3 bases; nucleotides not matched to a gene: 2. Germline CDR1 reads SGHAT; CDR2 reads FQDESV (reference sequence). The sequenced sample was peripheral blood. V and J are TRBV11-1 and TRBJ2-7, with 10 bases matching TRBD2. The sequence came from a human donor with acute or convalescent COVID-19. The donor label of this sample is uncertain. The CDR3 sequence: CASSFSGGGYEQYF. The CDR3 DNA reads TGTGCCAGCAGCTTCAGCGGGGGGGGCTACGAGCAGTACTTC.